This T cell receptor (beta chain) emerged from a study of blood T cell repertoires in COVID-19. Study background: Collection of acute and convalescent COVID-19 samples took place in the United States, Italy and Spain.

Seattle's cohort entered during active infection and was followed longitudinally. In the original analysis: Estimation of nucleated cell counts relied on the amplification of reference gene primers. Method: immunoSEQ multiplex PCR; TCRdb's copy keeps in-frame clones and lacks some. That table gives V, J and clone size, and the DNA gave D and trimming. The top ten clones hold approximately 5.5% of a sample with about 250,000 clones, about 84% of them seen once. The sample comprised peripheral blood. This clonotype originated in a woman older than 75 with COVID-19, enrolled during active disease.

In DNA, the CDR3 is TGCAGCGTAACTAACAGGGGGACTAACTATGGCTACACCTTC. This sequence encodes CSVTNRGTNYGYTF. The chain has TRBV29-1 and TRBJ1-2; 8 bases are shared with TRBD1. The CDR3 is 14 amino acids. The germline gives CDR1 SQVTM, CDR2 ANQGSEA. Trimming removed 6 bases from V and 0 bases from J; junction bases left unmatched: 6.